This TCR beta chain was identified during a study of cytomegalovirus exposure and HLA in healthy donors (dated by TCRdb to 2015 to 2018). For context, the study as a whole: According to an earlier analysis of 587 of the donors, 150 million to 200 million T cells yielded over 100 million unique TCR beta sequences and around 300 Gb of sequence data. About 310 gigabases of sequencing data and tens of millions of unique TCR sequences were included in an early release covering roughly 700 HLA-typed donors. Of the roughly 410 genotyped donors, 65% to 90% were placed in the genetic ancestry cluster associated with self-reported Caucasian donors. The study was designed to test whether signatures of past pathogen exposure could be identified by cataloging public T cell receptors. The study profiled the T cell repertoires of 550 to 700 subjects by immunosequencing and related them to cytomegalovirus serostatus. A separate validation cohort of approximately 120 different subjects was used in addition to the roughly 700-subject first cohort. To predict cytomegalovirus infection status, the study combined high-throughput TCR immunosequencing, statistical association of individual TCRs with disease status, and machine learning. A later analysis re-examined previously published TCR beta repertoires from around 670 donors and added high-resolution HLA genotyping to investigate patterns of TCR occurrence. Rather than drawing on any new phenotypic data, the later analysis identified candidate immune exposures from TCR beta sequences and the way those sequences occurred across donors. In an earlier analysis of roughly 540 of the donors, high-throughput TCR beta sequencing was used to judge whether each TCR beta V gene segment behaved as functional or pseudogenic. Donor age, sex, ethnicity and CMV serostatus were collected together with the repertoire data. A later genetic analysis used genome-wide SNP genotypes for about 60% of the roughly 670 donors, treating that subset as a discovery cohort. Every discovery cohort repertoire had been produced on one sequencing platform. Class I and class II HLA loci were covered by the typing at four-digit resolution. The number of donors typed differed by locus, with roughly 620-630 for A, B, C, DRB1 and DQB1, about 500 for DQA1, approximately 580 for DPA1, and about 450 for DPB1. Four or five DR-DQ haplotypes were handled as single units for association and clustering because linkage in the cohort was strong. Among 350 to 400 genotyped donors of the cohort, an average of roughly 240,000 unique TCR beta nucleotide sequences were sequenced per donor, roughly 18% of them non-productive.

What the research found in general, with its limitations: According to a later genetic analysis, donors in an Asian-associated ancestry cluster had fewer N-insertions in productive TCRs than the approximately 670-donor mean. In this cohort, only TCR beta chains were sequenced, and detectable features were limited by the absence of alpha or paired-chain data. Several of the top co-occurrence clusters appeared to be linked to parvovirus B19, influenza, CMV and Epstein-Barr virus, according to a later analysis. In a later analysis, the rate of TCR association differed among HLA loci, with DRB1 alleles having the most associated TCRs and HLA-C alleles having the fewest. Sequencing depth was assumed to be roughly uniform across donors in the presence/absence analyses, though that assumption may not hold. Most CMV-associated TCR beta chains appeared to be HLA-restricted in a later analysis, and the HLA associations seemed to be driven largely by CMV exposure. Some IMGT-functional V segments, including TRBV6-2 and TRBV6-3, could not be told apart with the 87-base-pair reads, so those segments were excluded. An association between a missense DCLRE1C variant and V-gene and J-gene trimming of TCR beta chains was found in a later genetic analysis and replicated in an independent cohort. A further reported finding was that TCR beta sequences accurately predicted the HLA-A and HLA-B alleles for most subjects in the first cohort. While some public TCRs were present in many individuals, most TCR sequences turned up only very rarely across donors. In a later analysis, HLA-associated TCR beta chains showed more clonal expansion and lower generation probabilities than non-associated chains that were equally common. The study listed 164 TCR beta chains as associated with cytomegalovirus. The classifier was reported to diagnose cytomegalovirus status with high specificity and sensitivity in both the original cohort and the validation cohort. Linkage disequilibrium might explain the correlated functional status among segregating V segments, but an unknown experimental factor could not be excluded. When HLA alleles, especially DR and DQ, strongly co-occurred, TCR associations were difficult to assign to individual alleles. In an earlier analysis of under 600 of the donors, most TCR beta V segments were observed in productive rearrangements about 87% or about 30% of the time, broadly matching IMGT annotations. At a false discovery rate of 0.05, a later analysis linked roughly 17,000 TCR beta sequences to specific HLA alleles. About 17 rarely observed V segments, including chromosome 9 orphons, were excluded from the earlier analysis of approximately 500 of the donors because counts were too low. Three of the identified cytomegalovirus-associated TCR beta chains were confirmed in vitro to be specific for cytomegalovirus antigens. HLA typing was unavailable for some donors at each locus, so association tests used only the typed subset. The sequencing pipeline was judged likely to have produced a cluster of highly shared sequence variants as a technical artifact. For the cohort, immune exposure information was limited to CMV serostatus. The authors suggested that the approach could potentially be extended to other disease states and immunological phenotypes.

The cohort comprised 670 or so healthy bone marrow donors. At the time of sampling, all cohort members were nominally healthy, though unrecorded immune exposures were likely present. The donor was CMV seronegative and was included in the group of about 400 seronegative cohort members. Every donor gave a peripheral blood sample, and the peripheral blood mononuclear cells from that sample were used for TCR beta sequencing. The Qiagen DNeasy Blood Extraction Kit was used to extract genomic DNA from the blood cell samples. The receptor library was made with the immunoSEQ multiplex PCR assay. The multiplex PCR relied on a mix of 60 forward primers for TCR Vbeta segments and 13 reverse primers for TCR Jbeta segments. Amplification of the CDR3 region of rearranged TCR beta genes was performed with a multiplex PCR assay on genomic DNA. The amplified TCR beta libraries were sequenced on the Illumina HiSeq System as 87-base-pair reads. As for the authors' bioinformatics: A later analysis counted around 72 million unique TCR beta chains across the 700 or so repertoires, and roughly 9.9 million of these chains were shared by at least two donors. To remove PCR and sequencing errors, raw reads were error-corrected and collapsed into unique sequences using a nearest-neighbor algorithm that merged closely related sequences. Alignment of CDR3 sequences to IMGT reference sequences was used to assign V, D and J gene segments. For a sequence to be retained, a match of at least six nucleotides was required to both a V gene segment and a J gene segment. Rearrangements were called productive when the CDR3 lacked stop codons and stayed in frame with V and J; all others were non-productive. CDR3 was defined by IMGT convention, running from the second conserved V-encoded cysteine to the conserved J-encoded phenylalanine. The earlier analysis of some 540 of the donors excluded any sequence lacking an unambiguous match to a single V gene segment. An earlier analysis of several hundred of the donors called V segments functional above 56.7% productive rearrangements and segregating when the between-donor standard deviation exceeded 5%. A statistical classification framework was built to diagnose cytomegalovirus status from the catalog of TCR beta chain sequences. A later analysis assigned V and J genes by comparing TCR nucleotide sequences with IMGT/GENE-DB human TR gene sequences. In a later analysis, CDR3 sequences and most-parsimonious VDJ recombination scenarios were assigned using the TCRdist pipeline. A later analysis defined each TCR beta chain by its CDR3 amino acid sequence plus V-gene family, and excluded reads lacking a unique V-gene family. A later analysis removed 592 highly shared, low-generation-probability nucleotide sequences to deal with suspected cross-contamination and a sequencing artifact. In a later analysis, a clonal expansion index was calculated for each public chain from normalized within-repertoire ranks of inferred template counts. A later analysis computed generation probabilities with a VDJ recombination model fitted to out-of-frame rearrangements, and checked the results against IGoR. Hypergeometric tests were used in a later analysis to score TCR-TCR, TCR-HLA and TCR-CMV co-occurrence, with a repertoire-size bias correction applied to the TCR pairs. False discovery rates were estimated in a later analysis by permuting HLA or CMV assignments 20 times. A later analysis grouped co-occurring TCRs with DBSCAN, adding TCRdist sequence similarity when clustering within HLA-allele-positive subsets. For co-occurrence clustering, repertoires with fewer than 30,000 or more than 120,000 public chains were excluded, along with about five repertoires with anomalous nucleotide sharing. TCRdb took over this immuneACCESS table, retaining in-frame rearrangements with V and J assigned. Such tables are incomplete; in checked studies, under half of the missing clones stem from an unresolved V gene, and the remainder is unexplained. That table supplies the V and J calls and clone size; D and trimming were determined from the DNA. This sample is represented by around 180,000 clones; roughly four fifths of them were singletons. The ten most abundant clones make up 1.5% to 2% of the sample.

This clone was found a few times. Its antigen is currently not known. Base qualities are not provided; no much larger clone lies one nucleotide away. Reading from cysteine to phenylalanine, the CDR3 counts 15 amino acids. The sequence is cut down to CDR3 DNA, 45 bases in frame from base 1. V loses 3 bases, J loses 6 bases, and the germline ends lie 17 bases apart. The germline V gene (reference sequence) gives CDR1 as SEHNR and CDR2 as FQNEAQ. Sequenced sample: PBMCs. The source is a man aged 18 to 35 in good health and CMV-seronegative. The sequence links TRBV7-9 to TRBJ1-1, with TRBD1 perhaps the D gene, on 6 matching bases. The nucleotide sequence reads TGTGCCAGCAGCTTCCAACCGTTGGGGGCCTCTGAAGCTTTCTTT. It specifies CASSFQPLGASEAFF. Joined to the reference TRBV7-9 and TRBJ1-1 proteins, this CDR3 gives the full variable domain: DTGVSQNPRHKITKRGQNVTFRCDPISEHNRLYWYRQTLGQGPEFLTYFQNEAQLEKSRLLSDRFSAERPKGSFSTLEIQRTEQGDSAMYLCASSFQPLGASEAFFGQGTRLTVV.